Presented here are 30 T cell receptor beta chains from one specimen sequenced in a study of CD8 T cells in ankylosing spondylitis. TCRdb re-derived calls from the 5' RACE reads in MiXCR, one entry per CDR3 protein. The data hold under 150,000 distinct CDR3 sequences, with roughly 13% observed a single time. The sequenced sample was blood, either unsorted or a sorted T cell fraction (not recorded which). These TCRs come from a female donor with ankylosing spondylitis or in good health (not recorded which).

The chain joins TRBV4-2 to TRBJ2-1; 10 nucleotides match TRBD2. The V segment lost 0 bases and the J segment 4 bases; nucleotides outside the gene matches: 3. CDR1 LGHNA and CDR2 YNFKEQ come from the germline V gene. CDR3 size: 16 residues. DNA of the CDR3: TGTGCCAGCAGCCAAGAACTAGCGGGATCGTACAATGAGCAGTTCTTC. This translates into CASSQELAGSYNEQFF.

This rearrangement joins TRBV20-1 to TRBJ2-1, with 8 bases fitting TRBD2. Germline V gene data show CDR1 as DFQATT and CDR2 as SNEGSKA (reference sequence). The CDR3 runs 13 residues. V was clipped by 6 bases and J by 9 bases; unmatched bases: 10. CDR3 region: CSAWDSAGGEQFF. The DNA of the CDR3 is TGCAGTGCCTGGGACTCCGCGGGAGGTGAGCAGTTCTTC.

This clonotype was counted ten times or more. The rearrangement joins TRBV5-1 to TRBJ2-2; TRBD1 is a possible D gene (5 bases). The CDR3 spans 14 residues. Germline CDR1 is SGHRS and CDR2 is YFSETQ. Trimming cost V 3 bases and J 7 bases, with 13 bases left between them. CDR3: CASSSTVYGGELFF. The DNA for the CDR3 is TGCGCCAGCAGCTCGACAGTTTATGGCGGGGAGCTGTTTTTT. The full variable domain, rest sourced from reference TRBV5-1 and TRBJ2-2, is KAGVTQTPRYLIKTRGQQVTLSCSPISGHRSVSWYQQTPGQGLQFLFEYFSETQRNKGNFPGRFSGRQFSNSRSEMNVSTLELGDSALYLCASSSTVYGGELFFGEGSRLTVL.

The gene calls are TRBV19 and TRBJ2-7; D is perhaps TRBD1 (5 bases). CDR1 is LNHDA and CDR2 is SQIVND in the germline V gene (reference sequence). The CDR3 is made up of 15 amino acids. The germline V and J ends were trimmed by 1 base and 1 base, with 11 bases remaining between them. CDR3 coding DNA: TGTGCCAGTAGTATAGCCTTTCAGGGATCCTACGAGCAGTACTTC. Translation gives CASSIAFQGSYEQYF.

About this clonotype itself: Since the CDR3 does not end with the conserved phenylalanine or tryptophan, this likely comes from a read error. The rearrangement joins TRBV5-1 to TRBJ2-1, with D tentatively TRBD1 or TRBD2 (5 bases each). Per the germline V gene, CDR1 is SGHRS and CDR2 is YFSETQ. Trimming pared 5 bases from V and 0 bases from J, leaving 15 bases between. The CDR3 is 16 amino acids. CDR3 nucleotides: TGCGCCAGCAGTCAAGGGACGCGCTACTCCTACAATGAGCAGTTCTTG. The encoded protein is CASSQGTRYSYNEQFL.

This clonotype was detected many times. The chain is built from TRBV5-1 and TRBJ1-3; D is unclear. The CDR3 has 14 residues. Trimming left V 0 bases short and J 4 bases short, with 8 bases between. Germline CDR1 is SGHRS and CDR2 is YFSETQ. The CDR3 spells CASSLGPLGNTIYF. As DNA, the CDR3 is TGCGCCAGCAGCTTGGGTCCCTTGGGAAACACCATATATTTT. Filled out from reference TRBV5-1 and TRBJ1-3, the complete variable domain reads KAGVTQTPRYLIKTRGQQVTLSCSPISGHRSVSWYQQTPGQGLQFLFEYFSETQRNKGNFPGRFSGRQFSNSRSEMNVSTLELGDSALYLCASSLGPLGNTIYFGEGSWLTVV.

There are many counts of this clonotype. The CDR3 sequence is CSARQQDTQYF. CDR3 DNA: TGCAGTGCTAGACAGCAAGATACGCAGTATTTT. V usage is TRBV20-1 and J usage is TRBJ2-3; D unresolved. Between the trimmed V and J ends, which lost 2 bases and 5 bases, there was a span of 5 bases. The CDR3 is made up of 11 amino acids. CDR1 is DFQATT, CDR2 SNEGSKA, per germline (reference sequence).

The V call is TRBV29-1, the J call TRBJ1-2; TRBD1 agrees at 11 bases. The J segment lost 2 bases and the V segment lost 0 bases, leaving 8 bases of the junction unmatched. The germline gives CDR1 SQVTM, CDR2 ANQGSEA. The CDR3 length is 17 residues. CDR3 region: CSVEDGRGQGGNYGYTF. CDR3 coding DNA: TGCAGCGTTGAAGACGGGAGGGGACAGGGGGGAAACTATGGCTACACCTTC.

This clonotype was found many times. The chain joins TRBV5-1 to TRBJ1-1; a weak D match, TRBD1 (5 bases). Trimming took 3 bases from V and 10 from J, leaving 13 bases between them. CDR1 and CDR2 from the germline V gene are SGHRS and YFSETQ. The CDR3 extends over 12 amino acids. CDR3 region: CASSWTGDGAFF. DNA of the CDR3: TGCGCCAGCAGCTGGACGGGGGATGGAGCTTTCTTT.

This clonotype was recorded a few times. The rearrangement links TRBV4-1 to TRBJ2-6; D is possibly TRBD1 (5 bases). The CDR3 has 16 amino acids. Germline V lookup: CDR1 MGHRA, CDR2 YSYEKL. V was cut by 4 bases and J by 0 bases, with 10 bases left in between. The CDR3: CASSRTGTSGANVLTF. The DNA of the CDR3 is TGCGCCAGCAGCCGCACAGGCACCTCTGGGGCCAACGTCCTGACTTTC.

This clonotype was seen more than once but under ten times. The chain couples TRBV5-1 to TRBJ2-5; 11 bases are a match to TRBD1. Germline CDR1 is SGHRS and CDR2 is YFSETQ. CDR3 size: 16 residues. V shed 2 bases and J 3 bases; nucleotides not matched to a gene: 6. CDR3 in amino acids: CASSFPGQGEKETQYF. The CDR3 bases are TGCGCCAGCAGCTTCCCGGGACAGGGGGAAAAAGAGACCCAGTACTTC.

In its sample, this clonotype was seen many times. This chain links TRBV7-2 with TRBJ2-1; TRBD1 might be the D (5 bases). CDR3 length: 16 residues. V lost 1 base and J 5 bases, leaving 15 bases between the germline ends. CDR1 and CDR2 from the germline V gene are SGHTA and FQGNSA. The CDR3 loop reads CASSLVPGGQNNEQFF. The DNA for the CDR3 is TGTGCCAGCAGCTTAGTCCCCGGCGGACAAAACAATGAGCAGTTCTTC.

The table lists this clonotype with a few counts. The J gene is TRBJ1-1, the V gene TRBV20-1; D unclear. Germline V gives CDR1 DFQATT, CDR2 SNEGSKA (reference sequence). V gave up 2 bases and J gave up 3 bases, with 13 bases separating them. The CDR3 is 14 residues long. The CDR3 loop reads CSARIPGLDTEAFF. CDR3 DNA: TGCAGTGCTAGAATTCCAGGACTGGACACTGAAGCTTTCTTT.

This clonotype has at least ten counts. This chain uses TRBV25-1 with TRBJ2-3; D not certain. V dropped 2 bases and J dropped 0 bases, with 3 bases sitting between them. Germline CDR1 is MGHDK and CDR2 is SYGVNS. The CDR3 totals 13 residues. CDR3 sequence (DNA): TGTGCCAGCAGTGAACCCAGCACAGATACGCAGTATTTT. Translating it yields CASSEPSTDTQYF.

This clonotype was seen at least ten times. The genes are TRBV19 and TRBJ2-7; D might be TRBD2 (6 bases). The CDR3 runs to 15 residues. Germline lookup yields CDR1 LNHDA and CDR2 SQIVND (reference sequence). V lost 3 bases to trimming and J lost 2 bases, with 14 bases between them. The CDR3: CASSMSASVAYEQYF. DNA of the CDR3: TGTGCCAGTAGTATGTCGGCTAGCGTCGCCTACGAGCAGTACTTC.

There are many counts of this clonotype. The V call is TRBV7-3, the J call TRBJ1-3; D remains ambiguous. V was cut by 3 bases and J by 1 base, with 10 bases left in between. The CDR3 covers 15 residues. Germline-derived CDR1 and CDR2 are SGHTA and FQGTGA. The CDR3 nucleotides are TGTGCCAGCAGCTTGGAGGGAAGTTCTGGAAACACCATATATTTT. It encodes CASSLEGSSGNTIYF.

This clonotype was detected many times. The V and J genes are TRBV29-1 and TRBJ2-7; weak D call: TRBD1 (5 bases). The CDR3 loop spans 11 amino acids. The V and J ends lost 7 bases and 4 bases respectively, with 11 bases between them. Germline V gene sequence: CDR1 SQVTM, CDR2 ANQGSEA. The CDR3 DNA reads as TGCAGCGCACAGACAGATTACGAGCAGTACTTC. Translated: CSAQTDYEQYF.

The gene calls are TRBV7-2 and TRBJ2-3, with 10 bases identical to TRBD2. CDR1 is SGHTA and CDR2 is FQGNSA in the germline V gene. This CDR3 comprises 16 residues. V trimming: 2 bases; J trimming: 4 bases; junction bases outside the gene matches: 6. The DNA of the CDR3 is TGTGCCAGCAGCTTATTGCCTAGCGGGAGCGCAGATACGCAGTATTTT. Its protein is CASSLLPSGSADTQYF.

This clonotype has more than one count but fewer than ten. The rearrangement links TRBV5-4 to TRBJ2-1; the match to TRBD2 covers 13 bases. Per the germline V gene, CDR1 is SGHNT and CDR2 is YYREEE (reference sequence). J lost 10 bases, V lost 2 bases, and 6 bases had no gene match. CDR3 size: 15 residues. In DNA form, the CDR3 reads TGTGCCAGCAGCTTCCGGACTAGCGGGAGTAACGAGCAGTTCTTC. Its protein product is CASSFRTSGSNEQFF.

This clonotype has a count of ten or more. V gene TRBV7-2 combines with J gene TRBJ2-5; 13 bases map to TRBD2. V dropped 1 base and J dropped 7; count of bases not matched to a gene: 6. The CDR3 length is 16 residues. Looked up from germline, CDR1 is SGHTA and CDR2 is FQGNSA. This chain's CDR3 is CASSLELAGGHMTQYF. The CDR3 coding sequence is TGTGCCAGCAGCTTAGAACTAGCGGGGGGGCATATGACCCAGTACTTC.

A note on this clonotype: A clone one base away is much larger, so this may be a read error. V and J are TRBV5-1 and TRBJ2-3, with 8 bases matching TRBD1. The germline gives CDR1 SGHRS, CDR2 YFSETQ. The CDR3 length is 14 residues. CDR3 sequence reads: CASSLDQGADTQCF. The CDR3 nucleotides are TGCGCCAGCAGCTTGGACCAGGGGGCAGATACGCAGTGTTTT.

On this clonotype itself: The junction departs from germline at one end; a sequencing error may be responsible. The chain employs TRBV29-1 and TRBJ2-7; 10 bases are a match to TRBD2. Germline loops: CDR1 SQVTM, CDR2 ANQGSEA. The CDR3 consists of 15 residues. CDR3 amino acids: CSVEGLAEEVYEQYF. CDR3 sequence (DNA): TGCAGCGTAGAAGGACTAGCGGAAGAGGTCTACGAGCAGTACTTC.

This clonotype was detected ten times or more. The rearrangement links TRBV5-1 to TRBJ2-3, with 9 bases fitting TRBD2. Trimming removed 4 bases from V and 3 bases from J; junction bases left unmatched: 3. Germline V gene data show CDR1 as SGHRS and CDR2 as YFSETQ. The CDR3 totals 14 residues. The CDR3 region is CASSGGRATDTQYF. Here the CDR3 DNA reads TGCGCCAGCAGCGGCGGGAGGGCGACAGATACGCAGTATTTT.

CDR3 coding DNA: TGTGCTAGTGGACAGGGGAGAACCGGGGAGCTGTTTTTT. Its protein product is CASGQGRTGELFF. The chain has TRBV7-7 and TRBJ2-2; TRBD1 aligns across 9 bases. CDR3 length equals 13 residues. CDR1 and CDR2 from the germline V gene are SSHAT and FNYEAQ (reference sequence).

The chain links TRBV25-1 to TRBJ2-2; 7 nucleotides line up with TRBD2. V dropped 2 bases and J dropped 4; count of bases not matched to a gene: 4. CDR1 is MGHDK and CDR2 is SYGVNS in the germline V gene. This CDR3 has 15 amino acids. The CDR3 DNA sequence: TGTGCCAGCAGTGAAGGACTAGGAGGCACCGGGGAGCTGTTTTTT. It specifies CASSEGLGGTGELFF.

This clonotype occurred a few times. One junction end does not reproduce the germline sequence, and a read error may be involved. The chain links TRBV20-1 to TRBJ2-2, with a possible D match to TRBD2 (7 bases). This CDR3 is 17 amino acids long. The germline V gene encodes CDR1 DFQATT and CDR2 SNEGSKA (reference sequence). In nucleotides, the CDR3 is TGCTGTGCTAGCGGAGGCCCTTTAGGGGGAGACACCGGGGAGCTGTTTTTT. This encodes CCASGGPLGGDTGELFF.

This clonotype was seen many times. The chain joins TRBV5-6 to TRBJ1-3, with D uncertain. Per the germline V gene, CDR1 is SGHDT and CDR2 is YYEEEE. The length of the CDR3 is 15 residues. V was clipped by 4 bases and J by 0 bases, with 11 bases between them. CDR3 residues: CASSGSRHSGNTIYF. The CDR3 region has the DNA TGTGCCAGCAGCGGGTCCCGTCACTCTGGAAACACCATATATTTT.

This clonotype has only a few counts. The gene calls are TRBV5-1 and TRBJ2-3; 8 bases match TRBD1. V was clipped by 6 bases and J by 0 bases; unmatched bases: 3. This CDR3 region has 14 residues. Germline V gene lookup returns CDR1 SGHRS and CDR2 YFSETQ. The CDR3 here is CASTRQGSTDTQYF. Here the CDR3 DNA reads TGCGCCAGCACCAGACAGGGGAGCACAGATACGCAGTATTTT.

This clonotype was found a few times. The rearrangement uses TRBV7-8 and TRBJ1-5; 7 bases are shared with TRBD1. The germline V gene has CDR1 SGHVS and CDR2 FQNEAQ. The V gene end was trimmed by 2 bases and the J gene end by 4 bases; junction bases not matched to a gene: 14. This CDR3 region has 18 residues. The DNA for the CDR3 is TGTGCCAGCAGCTTAAGGGACAGACAGTCCTTTCGTAATCAGCCCCAGCATTTT. Translating it yields CASSLRDRQSFRNQPQHF.

This clonotype was seen a handful of times. This sequence joins TRBV14 and TRBJ2-7, with 7 positions matching TRBD2. CDR1 SGHDN and CDR2 FVKESK come from the germline V gene. This CDR3 has 16 amino acids. Trimming at V came to 1 base and at J to 5 bases, leaving 11 bases not matched to a gene. Here the CDR3 reads CASSQGWSGRANEQYF. In DNA form, the CDR3 reads TGTGCCAGCAGCCAAGGCTGGTCAGGGAGGGCCAACGAGCAGTACTTC.